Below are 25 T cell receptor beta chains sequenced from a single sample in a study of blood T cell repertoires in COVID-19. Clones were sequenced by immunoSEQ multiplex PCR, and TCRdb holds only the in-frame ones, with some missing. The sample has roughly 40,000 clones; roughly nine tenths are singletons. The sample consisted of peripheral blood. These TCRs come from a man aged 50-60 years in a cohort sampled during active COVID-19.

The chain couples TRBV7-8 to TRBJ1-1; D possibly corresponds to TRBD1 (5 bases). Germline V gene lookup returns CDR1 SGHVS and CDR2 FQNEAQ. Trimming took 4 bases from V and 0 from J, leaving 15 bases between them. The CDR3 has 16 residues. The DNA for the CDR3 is TGTGCCAGCAGCTCCGGCGGGTCGGGGGTGAACACTGAAGCTTTCTTT. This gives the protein CASSSGGSGVNTEAFF.

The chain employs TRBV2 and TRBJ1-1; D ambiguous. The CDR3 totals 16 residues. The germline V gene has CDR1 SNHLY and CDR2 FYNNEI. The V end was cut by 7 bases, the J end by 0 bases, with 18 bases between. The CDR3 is CASTLLSPALNTEAFF. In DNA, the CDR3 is TGTGCCAGCACCCTACTTAGCCCGGCCTTGAACACTGAAGCTTTCTTT.

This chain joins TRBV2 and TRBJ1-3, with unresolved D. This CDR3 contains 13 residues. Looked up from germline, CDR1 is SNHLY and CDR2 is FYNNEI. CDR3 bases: TGTGCGACCCACCGTGAGGCTGGAAACACCATATATTTT. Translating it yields CATHREAGNTIYF.

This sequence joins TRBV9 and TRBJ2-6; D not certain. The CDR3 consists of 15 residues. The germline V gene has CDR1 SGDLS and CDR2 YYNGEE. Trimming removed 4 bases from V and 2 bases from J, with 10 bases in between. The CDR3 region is CASSPSGPGANVLTF. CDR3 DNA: TGTGCCAGCAGCCCTAGTGGCCCTGGGGCCAACGTCCTGACTTTC.

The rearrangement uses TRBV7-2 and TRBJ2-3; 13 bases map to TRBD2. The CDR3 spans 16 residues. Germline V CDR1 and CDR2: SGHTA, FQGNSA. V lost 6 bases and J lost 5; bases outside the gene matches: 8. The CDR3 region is CASRPGLAGAEDTQYF. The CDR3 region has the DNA TGTGCCAGCAGACCTGGACTAGCGGGAGCGGAAGATACGCAGTATTTT.

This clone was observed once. The CDR3 nucleotides read TGTGCCAGCAGTTTATCGGCAGACAATGAGCAGTTCTTC. Amino acids: CASSLSADNEQFF. This chain links TRBV27 with TRBJ2-1; D is uncertain. V lost 0 bases, J lost 5 bases, and 5 bases lay in between. CDR1 and CDR2 (germline): MNHEY, SMNVEV (reference sequence). This CDR3 region has 13 residues.

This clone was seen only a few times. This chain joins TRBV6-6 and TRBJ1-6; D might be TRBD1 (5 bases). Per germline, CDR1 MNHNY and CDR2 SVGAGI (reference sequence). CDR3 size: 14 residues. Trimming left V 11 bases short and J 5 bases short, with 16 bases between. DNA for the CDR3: TGTGCCCTTAGTATGGGGCCGAATAATTCACCCCTCCACTTT. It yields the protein CALSMGPNNSPLHF.

The CDR3 DNA reads as TGTGCCAGCAGCCTTAACTCCCCAGATACGCAGTATTTT. This translates into CASSLNSPDTQYF. The V call is TRBV7-3, the J call TRBJ2-3, with D hard to call. CDR1 and CDR2 (germline): SGHTA, FQGTGA. The CDR3 is 13 amino acids. The V gene lost 5 bases and the J gene lost 4 bases, with 10 bases spanning the gap.

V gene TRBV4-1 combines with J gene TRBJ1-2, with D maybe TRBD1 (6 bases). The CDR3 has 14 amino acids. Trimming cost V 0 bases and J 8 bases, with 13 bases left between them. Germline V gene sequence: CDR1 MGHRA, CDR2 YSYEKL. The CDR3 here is CASSQEPGQTGYTF. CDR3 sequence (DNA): TGCGCCAGCAGCCAAGAGCCCGGACAGACGGGCTACACCTTC.

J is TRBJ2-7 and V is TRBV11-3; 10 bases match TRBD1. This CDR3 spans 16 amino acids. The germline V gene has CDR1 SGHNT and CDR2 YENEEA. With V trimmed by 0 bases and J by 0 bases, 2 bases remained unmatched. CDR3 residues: CASSLDRDRGSYEQYF. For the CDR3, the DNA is TGTGCCAGCAGCTTAGACCGGGACAGGGGCTCCTACGAGCAGTACTTC.

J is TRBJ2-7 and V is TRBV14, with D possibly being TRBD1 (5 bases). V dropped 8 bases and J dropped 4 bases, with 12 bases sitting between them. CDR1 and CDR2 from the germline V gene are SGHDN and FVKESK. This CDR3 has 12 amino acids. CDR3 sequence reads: CASYRGRYEQYV. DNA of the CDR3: TGTGCCAGCTATAGGGGCAGGTACGAGCAGTACGTC.

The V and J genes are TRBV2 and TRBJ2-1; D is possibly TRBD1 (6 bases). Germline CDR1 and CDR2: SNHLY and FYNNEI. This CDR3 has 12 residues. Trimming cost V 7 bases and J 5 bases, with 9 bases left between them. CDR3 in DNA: TGTGCCAGCATACGGGACAACAATGAGCAGTTCTTC. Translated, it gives CASIRDNNEQFF.

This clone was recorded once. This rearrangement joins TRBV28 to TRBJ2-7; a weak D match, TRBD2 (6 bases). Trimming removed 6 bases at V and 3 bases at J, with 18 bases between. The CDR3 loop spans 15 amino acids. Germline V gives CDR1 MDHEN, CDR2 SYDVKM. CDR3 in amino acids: CASSGDSGRHYEQYV. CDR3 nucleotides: TGTGCCAGCAGCGGTGATAGCGGCCGGCACTACGAGCAGTACGTC.

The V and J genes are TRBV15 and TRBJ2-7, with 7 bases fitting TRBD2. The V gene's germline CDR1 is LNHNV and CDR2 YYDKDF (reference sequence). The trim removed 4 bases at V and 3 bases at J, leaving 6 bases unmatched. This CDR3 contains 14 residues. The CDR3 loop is CATSTKRGSYEQYV. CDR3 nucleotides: TGTGCCACCAGCACAAAGCGGGGAAGCTACGAGCAGTACGTC.

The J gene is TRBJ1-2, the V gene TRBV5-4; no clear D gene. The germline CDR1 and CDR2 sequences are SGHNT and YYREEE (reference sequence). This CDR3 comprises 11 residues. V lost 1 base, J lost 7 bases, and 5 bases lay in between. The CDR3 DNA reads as TGTGCCAGCAGCTTGAACGGTGGCTACACCTTC. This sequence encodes CASSLNGGYTF. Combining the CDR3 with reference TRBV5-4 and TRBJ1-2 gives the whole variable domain ETGVTQSPTHLIKTRGQQVTLRCSSQSGHNTVSWYQQALGQGPQFIFQYYREEENGRGNFPPRFSGLQFPNYSSELNVNALELDDSALYLCASSLNGGYTFGSGTRLTVV.

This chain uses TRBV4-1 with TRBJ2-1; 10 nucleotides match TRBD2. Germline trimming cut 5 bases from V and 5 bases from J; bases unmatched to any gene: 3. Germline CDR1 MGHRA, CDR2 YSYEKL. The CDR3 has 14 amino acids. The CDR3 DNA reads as TGCGCCAGCAGCGCTAGCGGGAGCAACAATGAGCAGTTCTTC. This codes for CASSASGSNNEQFF.

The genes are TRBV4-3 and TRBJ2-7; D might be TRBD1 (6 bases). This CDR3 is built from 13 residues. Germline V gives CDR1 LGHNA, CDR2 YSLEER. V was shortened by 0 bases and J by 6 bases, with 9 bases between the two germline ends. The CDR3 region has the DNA TGCGCCAGCAGCCAAGATACAGGGAGCGAGCAGTACTTC. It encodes CASSQDTGSEQYF.

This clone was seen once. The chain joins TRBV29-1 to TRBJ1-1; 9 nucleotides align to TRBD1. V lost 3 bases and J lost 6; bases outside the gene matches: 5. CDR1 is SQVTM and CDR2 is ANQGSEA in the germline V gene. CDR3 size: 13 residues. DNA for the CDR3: TGCAGCGTTGAGGCGGACAGGGGCGCTGAAGCTTTCTTT. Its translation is CSVEADRGAEAFF.

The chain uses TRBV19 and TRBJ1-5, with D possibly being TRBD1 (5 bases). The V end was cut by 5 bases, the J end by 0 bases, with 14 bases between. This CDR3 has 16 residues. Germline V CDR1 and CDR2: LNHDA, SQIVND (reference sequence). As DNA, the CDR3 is TGTGCCAGTAGTGACCGGGGGGGATATAGCAATCAGCCCCAGCATTTT. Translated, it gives CASSDRGGYSNQPQHF.

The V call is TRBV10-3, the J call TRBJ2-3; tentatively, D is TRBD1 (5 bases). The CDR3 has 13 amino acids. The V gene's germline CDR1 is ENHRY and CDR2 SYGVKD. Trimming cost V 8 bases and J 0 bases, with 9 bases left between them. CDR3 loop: CAIQGLSTDTQYF. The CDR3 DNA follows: TGTGCCATCCAGGGATTAAGCACAGATACGCAGTATTTT.

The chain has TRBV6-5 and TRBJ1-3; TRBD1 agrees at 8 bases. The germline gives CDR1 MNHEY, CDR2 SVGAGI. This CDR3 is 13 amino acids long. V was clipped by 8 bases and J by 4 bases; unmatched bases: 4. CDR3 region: CASPRDRGNTIYF. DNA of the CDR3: TGTGCCAGCCCCCGGGACAGGGGAAACACCATATATTTT.

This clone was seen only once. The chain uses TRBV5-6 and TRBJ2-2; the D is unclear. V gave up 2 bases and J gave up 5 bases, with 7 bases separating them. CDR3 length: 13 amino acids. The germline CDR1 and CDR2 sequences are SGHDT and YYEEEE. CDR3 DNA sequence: TGTGCCAGCAGCTTTGAGAGGACCGGGGAGCTGTTTTTT. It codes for CASSFERTGELFF.

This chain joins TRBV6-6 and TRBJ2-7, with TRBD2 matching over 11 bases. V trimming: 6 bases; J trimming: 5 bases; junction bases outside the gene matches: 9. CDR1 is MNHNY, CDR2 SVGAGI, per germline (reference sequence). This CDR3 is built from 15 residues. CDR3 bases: TGTGCCAGCAGCCGGATAGCGGGGGGGAGGGACGAGCAGTACTTC. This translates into CASSRIAGGRDEQYF.

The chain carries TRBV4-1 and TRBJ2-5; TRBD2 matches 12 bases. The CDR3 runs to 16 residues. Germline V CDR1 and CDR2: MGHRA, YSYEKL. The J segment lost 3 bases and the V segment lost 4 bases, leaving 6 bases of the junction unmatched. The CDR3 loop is CASSPTSGGIEETQYF. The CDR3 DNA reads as TGCGCCAGCAGCCCTACTAGCGGGGGGATAGAAGAGACCCAGTACTTC.

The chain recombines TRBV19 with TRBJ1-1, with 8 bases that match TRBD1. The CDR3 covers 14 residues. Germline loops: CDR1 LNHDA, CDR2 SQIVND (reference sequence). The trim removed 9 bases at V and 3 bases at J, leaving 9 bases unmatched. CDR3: CASPGTGGDTEAFF. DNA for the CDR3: TGTGCCAGCCCCGGGACAGGAGGTGACACTGAAGCTTTCTTT.